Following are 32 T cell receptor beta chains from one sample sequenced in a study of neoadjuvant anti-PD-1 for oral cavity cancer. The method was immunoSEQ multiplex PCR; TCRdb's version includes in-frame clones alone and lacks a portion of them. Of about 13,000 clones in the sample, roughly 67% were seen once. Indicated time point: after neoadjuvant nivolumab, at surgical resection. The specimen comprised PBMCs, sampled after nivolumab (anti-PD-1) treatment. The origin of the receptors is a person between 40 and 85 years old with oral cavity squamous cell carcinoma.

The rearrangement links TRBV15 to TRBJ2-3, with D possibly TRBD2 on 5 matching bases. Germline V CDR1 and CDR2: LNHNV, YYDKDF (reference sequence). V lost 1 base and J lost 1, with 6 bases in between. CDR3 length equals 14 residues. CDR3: CATSRGSGTDTQYF. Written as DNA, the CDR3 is TGTGCCACCAGCAGAGGTAGCGGCACAGATACGCAGTATTTT. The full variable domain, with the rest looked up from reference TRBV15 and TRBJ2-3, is DAMVIQNPRYQVTQFGKPVTLSCSQTLNHNVMYWYQQKSSQAPKLLFHYYDKDFNNEADTPDNFQSRRPNTSFCFLDIRSPGLGDTAMYLCATSRGSGTDTQYFGPGTRLTVL.

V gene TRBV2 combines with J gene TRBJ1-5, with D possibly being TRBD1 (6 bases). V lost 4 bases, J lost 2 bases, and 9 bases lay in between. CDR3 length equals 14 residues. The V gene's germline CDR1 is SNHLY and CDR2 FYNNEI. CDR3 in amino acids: CASSVEGGNQPQHF. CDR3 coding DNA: TGTGCCAGCAGTGTCGAGGGGGGCAATCAGCCCCAGCATTTT.

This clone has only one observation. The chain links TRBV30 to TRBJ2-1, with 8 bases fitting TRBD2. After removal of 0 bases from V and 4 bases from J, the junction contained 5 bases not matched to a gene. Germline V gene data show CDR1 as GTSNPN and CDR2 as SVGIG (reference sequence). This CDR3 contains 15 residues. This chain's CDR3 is CAWSVTSGLYNEQFF. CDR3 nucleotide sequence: TGTGCCTGGAGTGTAACTAGCGGCCTATACAATGAGCAGTTCTTC.

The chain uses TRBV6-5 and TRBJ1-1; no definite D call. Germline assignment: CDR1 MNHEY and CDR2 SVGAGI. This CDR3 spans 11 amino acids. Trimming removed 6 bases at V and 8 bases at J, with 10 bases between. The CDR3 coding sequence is TGTGCCAGCAGCTCCTTATGGGAAGCTTTCTTT. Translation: CASSSLWEAFF.

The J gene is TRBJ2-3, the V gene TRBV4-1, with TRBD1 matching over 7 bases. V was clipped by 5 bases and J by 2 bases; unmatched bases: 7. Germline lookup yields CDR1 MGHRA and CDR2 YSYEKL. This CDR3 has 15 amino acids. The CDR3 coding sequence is TGCGCCAGCAGCTACCGGGACAGTGTCACAGATACGCAGTATTTT. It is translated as CASSYRDSVTDTQYF.

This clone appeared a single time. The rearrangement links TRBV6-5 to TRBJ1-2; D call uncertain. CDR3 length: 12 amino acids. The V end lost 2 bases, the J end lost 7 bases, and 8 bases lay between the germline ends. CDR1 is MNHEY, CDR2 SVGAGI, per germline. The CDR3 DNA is TGTGCCAGCAGTTACGGTTGGGGTGGCTACACCTTC. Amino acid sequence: CASSYGWGGYTF.

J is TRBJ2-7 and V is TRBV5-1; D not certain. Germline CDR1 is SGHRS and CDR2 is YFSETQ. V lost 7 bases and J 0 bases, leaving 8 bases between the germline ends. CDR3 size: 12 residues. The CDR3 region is CASGVDSYEQYF. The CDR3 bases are TGCGCCAGCGGGGTTGACTCCTACGAGCAGTACTTC. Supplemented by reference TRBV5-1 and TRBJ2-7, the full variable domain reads KAGVTQTPRYLIKTRGQQVTLSCSPISGHRSVSWYQQTPGQGLQFLFEYFSETQRNKGNFPGRFSGRQFSNSRSEMNVSTLELGDSALYLCASGVDSYEQYFGPGTRLTVT.

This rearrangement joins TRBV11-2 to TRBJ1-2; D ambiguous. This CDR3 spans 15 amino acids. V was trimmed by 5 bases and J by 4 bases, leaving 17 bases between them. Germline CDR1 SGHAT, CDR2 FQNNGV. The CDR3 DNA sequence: TGTGCCAGCAGCCAAGGTGAGGGATCAATCTATGGCTACACCTTC. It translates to CASSQGEGSIYGYTF.

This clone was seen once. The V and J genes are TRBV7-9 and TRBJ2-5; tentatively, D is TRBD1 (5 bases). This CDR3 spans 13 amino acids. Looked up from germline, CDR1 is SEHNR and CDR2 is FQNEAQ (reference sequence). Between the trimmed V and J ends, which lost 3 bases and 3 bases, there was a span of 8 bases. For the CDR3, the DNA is TGTGCCAGCAGCTTGACAGTTAAAGAGACCCAGTACTTC. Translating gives CASSLTVKETQYF.

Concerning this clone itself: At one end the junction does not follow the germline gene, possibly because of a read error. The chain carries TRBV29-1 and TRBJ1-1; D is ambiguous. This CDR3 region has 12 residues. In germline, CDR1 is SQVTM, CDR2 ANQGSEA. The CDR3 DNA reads TGCAGCGTTGAAGGTTTGAGCACTGAAGTTTTCTTT. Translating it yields CSVEGLSTEVFF.

This CDR3 is CASSKRSRQGGGYTF. The CDR3 DNA reads as TGTGCCAGCAGCAAAAGGTCGAGACAGGGCGGCGGCTACACCTTC. The chain employs TRBV21-1 and TRBJ1-2; TRBD1 reflects the table's D call only, with no check against the DNA. TRBV21-1 is noted as a pseudogene. This CDR3 contains 15 residues.

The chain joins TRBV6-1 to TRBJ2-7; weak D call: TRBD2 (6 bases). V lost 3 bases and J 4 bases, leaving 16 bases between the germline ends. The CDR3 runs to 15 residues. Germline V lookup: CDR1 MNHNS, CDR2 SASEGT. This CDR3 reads CASSEGGSSLYEQYF. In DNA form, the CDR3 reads TGTGCCAGCAGTGAGGGGGGTAGCTCTCTTTACGAGCAGTACTTC.

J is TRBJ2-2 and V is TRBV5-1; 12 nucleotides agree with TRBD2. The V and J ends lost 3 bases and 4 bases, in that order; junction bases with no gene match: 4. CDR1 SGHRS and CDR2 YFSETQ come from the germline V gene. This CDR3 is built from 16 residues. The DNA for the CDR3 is TGCGCCAGCAGCTCCTTGACTAGCGGGAGCACCGGGGAGCTGTTTTTT. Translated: CASSSLTSGSTGELFF. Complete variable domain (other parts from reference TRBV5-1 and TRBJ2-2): KAGVTQTPRYLIKTRGQQVTLSCSPISGHRSVSWYQQTPGQGLQFLFEYFSETQRNKGNFPGRFSGRQFSNSRSEMNVSTLELGDSALYLCASSSLTSGSTGELFFGEGSRLTVL.

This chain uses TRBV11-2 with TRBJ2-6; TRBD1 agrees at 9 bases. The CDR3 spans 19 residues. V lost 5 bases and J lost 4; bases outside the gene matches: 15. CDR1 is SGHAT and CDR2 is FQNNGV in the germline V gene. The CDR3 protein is CASSPGAGQGPKGANVLTF. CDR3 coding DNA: TGTGCCAGCAGCCCGGGAGCGGGACAGGGCCCGAAAGGGGCCAACGTCCTGACTTTC.

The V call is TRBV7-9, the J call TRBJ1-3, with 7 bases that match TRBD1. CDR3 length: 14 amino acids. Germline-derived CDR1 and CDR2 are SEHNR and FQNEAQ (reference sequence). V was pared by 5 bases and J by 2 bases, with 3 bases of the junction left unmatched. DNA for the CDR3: TGTGCCAGCAGCCGAGACAGGGCTGGAAACACCATATATTTT. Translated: CASSRDRAGNTIYF.

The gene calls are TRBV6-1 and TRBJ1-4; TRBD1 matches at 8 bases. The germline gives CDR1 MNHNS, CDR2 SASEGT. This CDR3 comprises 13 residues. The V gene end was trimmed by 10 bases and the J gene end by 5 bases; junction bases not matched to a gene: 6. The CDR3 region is CATRTGRNEKLFF. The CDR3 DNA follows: TGTGCCACCCGGACAGGGCGGAATGAAAAACTGTTTTTT.

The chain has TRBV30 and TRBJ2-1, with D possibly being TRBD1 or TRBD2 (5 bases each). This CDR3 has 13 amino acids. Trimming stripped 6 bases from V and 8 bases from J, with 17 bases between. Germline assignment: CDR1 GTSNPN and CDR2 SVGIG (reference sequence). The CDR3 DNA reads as TGTGCCTGCGCTAGGATTCTGGGGGATGAGCAGTTCTTC. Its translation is CACARILGDEQFF.

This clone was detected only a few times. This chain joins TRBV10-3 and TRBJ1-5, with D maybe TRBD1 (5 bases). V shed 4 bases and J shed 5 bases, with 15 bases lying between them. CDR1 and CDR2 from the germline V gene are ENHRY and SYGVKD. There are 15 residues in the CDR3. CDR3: CAISAAREGDQPQHF. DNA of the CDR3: TGTGCCATCAGTGCGGCCAGGGAAGGAGATCAGCCCCAGCATTTT.

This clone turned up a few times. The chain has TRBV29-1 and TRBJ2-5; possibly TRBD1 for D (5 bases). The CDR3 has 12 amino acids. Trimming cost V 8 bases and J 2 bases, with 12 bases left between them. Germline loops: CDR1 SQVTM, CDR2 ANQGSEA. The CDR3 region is CSPLPGQETQYF. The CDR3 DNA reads TGCAGCCCCCTTCCAGGGCAAGAGACCCAGTACTTC. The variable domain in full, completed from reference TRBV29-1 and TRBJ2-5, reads SAVISQKPSRDICQRGTSLTIQCQVDSQVTMMFWYRQQPGQSLTLIATANQGSEATYESGFVIDKFPISRPNLTFSTLTVSNMSPEDSSIYLCSPLPGQETQYFGPGTRLLVL.

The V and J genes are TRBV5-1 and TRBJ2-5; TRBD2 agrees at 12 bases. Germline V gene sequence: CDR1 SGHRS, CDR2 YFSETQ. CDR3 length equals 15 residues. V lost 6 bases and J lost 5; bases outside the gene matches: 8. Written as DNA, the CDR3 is TGCGCCAGCAACCGACTAGCGGGAGTGTCGGAGACCCAGTACTTC. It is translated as CASNRLAGVSETQYF.

In DNA, the CDR3 is TGTGCCAGCAGTTACGGCGACAGTAACAATCAGCCCCAGCATTTT. Translating it yields CASSYGDSNNQPQHF. V usage is TRBV6-5 and J usage is TRBJ1-5, with a possible D match to TRBD1 (5 bases). The CDR3 totals 15 residues. Germline V CDR1 and CDR2: MNHEY, SVGAGI. V dropped 2 bases and J dropped 3 bases, with 11 bases sitting between them.

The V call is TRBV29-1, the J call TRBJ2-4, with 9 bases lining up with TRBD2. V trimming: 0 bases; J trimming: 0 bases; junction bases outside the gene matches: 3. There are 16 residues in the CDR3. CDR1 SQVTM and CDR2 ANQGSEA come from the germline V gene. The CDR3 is CSVEDLLAGAKNIQYF. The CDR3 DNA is TGCAGCGTTGAAGATCTACTAGCGGGAGCCAAAAACATTCAGTACTTC.

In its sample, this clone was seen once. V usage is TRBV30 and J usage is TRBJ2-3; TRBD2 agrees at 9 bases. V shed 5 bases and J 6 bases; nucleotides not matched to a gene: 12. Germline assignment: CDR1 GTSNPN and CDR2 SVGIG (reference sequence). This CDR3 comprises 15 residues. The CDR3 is CAWVKGLATGDTQYF. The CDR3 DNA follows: TGTGCCTGGGTTAAAGGACTAGCGACGGGGGATACGCAGTATTTT.

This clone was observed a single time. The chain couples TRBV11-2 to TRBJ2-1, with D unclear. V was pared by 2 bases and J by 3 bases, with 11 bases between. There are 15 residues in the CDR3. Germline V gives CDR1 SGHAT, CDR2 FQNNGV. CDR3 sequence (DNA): TGTGCCAGCAGCTTATGGAGCGAAAGCTACAATGAGCAGTTCTTC. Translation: CASSLWSESYNEQFF. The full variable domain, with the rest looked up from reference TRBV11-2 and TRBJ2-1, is EAGVAQSPRYKIIEKRQSVAFWCNPISGHATLYWYQQILGQGPKLLIQFQNNGVVDDSQLPKDRFSAERLKGVDSTLKIQPAKLEDSAVYLCASSLWSESYNEQFFGPGTRLTVL.

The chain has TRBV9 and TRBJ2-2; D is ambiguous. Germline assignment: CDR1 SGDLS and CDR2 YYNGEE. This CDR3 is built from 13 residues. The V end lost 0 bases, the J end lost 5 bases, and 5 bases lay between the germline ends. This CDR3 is CASSVVETGELFF. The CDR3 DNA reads TGTGCCAGCAGCGTAGTAGAGACCGGGGAGCTGTTTTTT.

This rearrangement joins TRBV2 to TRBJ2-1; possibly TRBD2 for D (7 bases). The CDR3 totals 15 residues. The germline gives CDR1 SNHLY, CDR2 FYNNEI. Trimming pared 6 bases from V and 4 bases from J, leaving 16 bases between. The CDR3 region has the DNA TGTGCCAGCAGGTTCGCGGGGGCGCAATACAATGAGCAGTTCTTC. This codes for CASRFAGAQYNEQFF.

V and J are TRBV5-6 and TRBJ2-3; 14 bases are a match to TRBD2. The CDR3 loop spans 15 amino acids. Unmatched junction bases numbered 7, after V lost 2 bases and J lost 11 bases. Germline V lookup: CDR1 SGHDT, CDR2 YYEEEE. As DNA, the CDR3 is TGTGCCAGCAGCTTTGCCCCGGGACTAGCGGGAGAGCAGTATTTT. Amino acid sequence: CASSFAPGLAGEQYF.

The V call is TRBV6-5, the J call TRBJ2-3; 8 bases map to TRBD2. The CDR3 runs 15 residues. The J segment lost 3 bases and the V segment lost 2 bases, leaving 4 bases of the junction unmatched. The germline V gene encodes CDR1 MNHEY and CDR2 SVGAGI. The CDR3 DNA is TGTGCCAGCAGTTACGCGGGAGGAGGTACAGATACGCAGTATTTT. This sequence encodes CASSYAGGGTDTQYF.

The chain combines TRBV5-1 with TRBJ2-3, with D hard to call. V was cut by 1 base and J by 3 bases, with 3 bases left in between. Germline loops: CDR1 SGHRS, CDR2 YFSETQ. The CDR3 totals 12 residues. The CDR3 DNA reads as TGCGCCAGCAGCTTGACGACAGATACGCAGTATTTT. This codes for CASSLTTDTQYF.

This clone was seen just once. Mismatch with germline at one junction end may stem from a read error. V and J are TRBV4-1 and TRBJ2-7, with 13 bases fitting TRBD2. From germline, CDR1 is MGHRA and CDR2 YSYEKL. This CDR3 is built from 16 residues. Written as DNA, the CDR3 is TGCGCCAGCAGCCAGGAAGGGGGGGTGACTAGCGGGAGGTTGGACTTC. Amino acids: CASSQEGGVTSGRLDF.

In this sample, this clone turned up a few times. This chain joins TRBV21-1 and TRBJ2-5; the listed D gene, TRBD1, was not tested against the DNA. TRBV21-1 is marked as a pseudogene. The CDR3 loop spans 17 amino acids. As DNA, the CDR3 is TGTGCCAGCAGCTCGTCCGGGACAGGGGGCAAAAAAGAGACCCAGTACTTC. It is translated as CASSSSGTGGKKETQYF.

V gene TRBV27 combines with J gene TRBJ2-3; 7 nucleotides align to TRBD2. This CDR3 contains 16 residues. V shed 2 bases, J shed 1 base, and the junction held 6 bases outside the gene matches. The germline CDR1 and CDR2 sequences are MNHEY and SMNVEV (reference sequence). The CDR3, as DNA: TGTGCCAGCAGTTTAGGGGGGGACTCCCGCACAGATACGCAGTATTTT. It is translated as CASSLGGDSRTDTQYF.